One and the same sample provided the 21 T cell receptor beta chains below, sequenced in a study of prognosis after radiotherapy for stage I lung cancer. Multiplex PCR in two rounds served to amplify TCR beta CDR3 from genomic DNA. Specific primers for each TRBV and TRBJ gene were what first-round PCR used. From the multiplex PCR reads, TCRdb called clonotypes with MiXCR, one entry per CDR3 protein. The sample carries about 27,000 distinct CDR3 sequences, roughly 46% recorded once. The sequenced sample was PBMCs, obtained before or after stereotactic body radiation therapy (not recorded which). Receptor source: a donor older than 45 with non-small cell lung cancer.

Concerning this clonotype itself: A far larger clone is off by one base, so a read error is likely. The chain uses TRBV6-8 and TRBJ2-1; 10 bases map to TRBD1. This CDR3 is built from 16 residues. CDR1 is MNHGY and CDR2 is SAAAGT in the germline V gene. This chain's CDR3 is CSSSFDRGQGSAEQFF. CDR3 nucleotides: TGTTCCAGCAGTTTCGACAGGGGGCAGGGGTCGGCTGAGCAGTTCTTC.

Judged by abundance, this clonotype is medium-sized (0.01 to 0.1%). J is TRBJ1-5 and V is TRBV6-5; D is perhaps TRBD1 (5 bases). The CDR3 is made up of 14 amino acids. V was shortened by 0 bases and J by 7 bases, with 10 bases between the two germline ends. Germline lookup yields CDR1 MNHEY and CDR2 SVGAGI. The CDR3: CASSYSNRHQPQHF. Here the CDR3 DNA reads TGTGCCAGCAGTTACTCGAACAGGCACCAGCCCCAGCATTTT.

Only a few counts were recorded for this clonotype. V is TRBV7-9 and J is TRBJ2-7; TRBD2 is a possible D gene (5 bases). The CDR3 extends over 12 amino acids. The V gene lost 5 bases and the J gene lost 5 bases, with 10 bases spanning the gap. Germline CDR1 and CDR2: SEHNR and FQNEAQ (reference sequence). The CDR3, as DNA: TGTGCCAGCAGCGCGGACGGGGACGAGCAGTACTTC. Amino acid sequence: CASSADGDEQYF.

This chain links TRBV20-1 with TRBJ2-5; D ambiguous. The V end was cut by 3 bases, the J end by 1 base, with 12 bases between. Germline V lookup: CDR1 DFQATT, CDR2 SNEGSKA (reference sequence). CDR3 size: 14 residues. CDR3 coding DNA: TGCAGTGCTAGTGCGTACTCGCTCCAAGAGACCCAGTACTTC. This translates into CSASAYSLQETQYF.

The rearrangement joins TRBV5-1 to TRBJ2-3, with TRBD1 identical over 7 bases. Germline V gene lookup returns CDR1 SGHRS and CDR2 YFSETQ. J was trimmed by 1 base and V by 4 bases; bases with no gene match: 9. This CDR3 has 16 residues. The chain's CDR3 is CASSPKTGYRTDTQYF. CDR3 DNA sequence: TGCGCCAGCAGCCCTAAGACAGGGTATCGCACAGATACGCAGTATTTT. Full variable domain (outside the CDR3, taken from reference TRBV5-1 and TRBJ2-3): KAGVTQTPRYLIKTRGQQVTLSCSPISGHRSVSWYQQTPGQGLQFLFEYFSETQRNKGNFPGRFSGRQFSNSRSEMNVSTLELGDSALYLCASSPKTGYRTDTQYFGPGTRLTVL.

The J gene is TRBJ1-2, the V gene TRBV30; a possible D gene is TRBD1 (5 bases). V lost 7 bases, J lost 5 bases, and 14 bases lay in between. CDR3 length equals 12 residues. Looked up from germline, CDR1 is GTSNPN and CDR2 is SVGIG (reference sequence). CDR3 protein: CAYTGTSYGYTF. In DNA form, the CDR3 reads TGTGCCTATACCGGGACTTCTTATGGCTACACCTTC.

The chain joins TRBV6-4 to TRBJ2-2; 11 bases are shared with TRBD2. Germline V gene sequence: CDR1 MRHNA, CDR2 SNTAGT. V lost 6 bases, J lost 4 bases, and 7 bases stayed unmatched. The length of the CDR3 is 16 residues. DNA for the CDR3: TGTGCCAGCAGCCGACTAGCGGGATTCGGCACCGGGGAGCTGTTTTTT. It yields the protein CASSRLAGFGTGELFF.

Comments on this clonotype: A read error likely explains this, since a far larger clone differs by one base. This sequence joins TRBV7-9 and TRBJ2-5; D is unresolved. The CDR3 consists of 14 residues. The germline V gene encodes CDR1 SEHNR and CDR2 FQNEAQ (reference sequence). The V end was cut by 1 base, the J end by 1 base, with 7 bases between. CDR3 bases: TGTGCCAGCAGCTTAGACGTGGGCCAAGAGACCCAGTACTTC. Its translation: CASSLDVGQETQYF.

This rearrangement joins TRBV6-1 to TRBJ2-7; D might be TRBD1 (6 bases). This CDR3 spans 15 amino acids. V was shortened by 6 bases and J by 0 bases, with 15 bases between the two germline ends. Germline CDR1 reads MNHNS; CDR2 reads SASEGT. This CDR3 is CASRTTGCISYEQYF. The CDR3 coding sequence is TGTGCCAGCAGAACCACAGGGTGTATCTCCTACGAGCAGTACTTC.

This clonotype was recorded at least ten times. V and J are TRBV4-2 and TRBJ2-1, with TRBD1 identical over 7 bases. Germline V CDR1 and CDR2: LGHNA, YNFKEQ. The V segment lost 0 bases and the J segment 7 bases; nucleotides outside the gene matches: 9. The CDR3 consists of 16 residues. The CDR3 sequence: CASSQEATGLWNEQFF. CDR3 DNA sequence: TGTGCCAGCAGCCAAGAGGCGACAGGGTTATGGAATGAGCAGTTCTTC.

Notes on this clonotype: A much larger clone is a single base away; this may be a read error. This chain uses TRBV4-2 with TRBJ2-5; D is possibly TRBD2 (6 bases). Germline CDR1 is LGHNA and CDR2 is YNFKEQ. V shed 1 base and J shed 7 bases, with 19 bases lying between them. This CDR3 is built from 16 residues. The CDR3 reads CASSQGPLIVGGTQYF. The DNA for the CDR3 is TGTGCCAGCAGCCAAGGCCCCTTGATAGTGGGGGGGACCCAGTACTTC.

A word on this clonotype: One end of the junction fails to match germline, which may point to a read error. V gene TRBV6-4 combines with J gene TRBJ2-1; 13 bases agree with TRBD2. CDR1 is MRHNA and CDR2 is SNTAGT in the germline V gene. The CDR3 consists of 16 residues. CDR3 sequence: CVSSDSPGLAGRQQFF. The CDR3 DNA reads TGTGTCAGCAGTGACTCTCCGGGACTAGCGGGACGGCAGCAGTTCTTC.

This clonotype occurred many times. The chain couples TRBV3-1 to TRBJ1-2, with D tentatively TRBD1 (5 bases). V was cut by 5 bases and J by 4 bases, with 8 bases left in between. CDR1 and CDR2 (germline): LGHDT, YNNKEL (reference sequence). The CDR3 spans 12 residues. CDR3: CASSGGIYGYTF. The CDR3 DNA reads as TGTGCCAGCAGCGGGGGGATCTATGGCTACACCTTC.

This clonotype was counted many times. The chain couples TRBV11-3 to TRBJ2-3, with TRBD2 identical over 8 bases. There are 15 residues in the CDR3. Trimming cost V 5 bases and J 8 bases; bases outside gene matches: 12. Germline V gives CDR1 SGHNT, CDR2 YENEEA. The CDR3 here is CASSGSFGGAATQYF. As DNA, the CDR3 is TGTGCCAGCAGCGGTTCTTTCGGGGGGGCCGCTACGCAGTATTTT. Variable domain in full (rest from reference TRBV11-3 and TRBJ2-3): EAGVVQSPRYKIIEKKQPVAFWCNPISGHNTLYWYLQNLGQGPELLIRYENEEAVDDSQLPKDRFSAERLKGVDSTLKIQPAELGDSAVYLCASSGSFGGAATQYFGPGTRLTVL.

This clonotype came up many times. This chain joins TRBV18 and TRBJ2-3; D gene uncertain. This CDR3 contains 14 residues. V was shortened by 3 bases and J by 0 bases, with 7 bases between the two germline ends. The V gene's germline CDR1 is KGHSH and CDR2 LQKENI. The CDR3 region has the DNA TGTGCCAGCTCACCTTTTTATAGCACAGATACGCAGTATTTT. Its translation: CASSPFYSTDTQYF. The entire variable domain, with the rest obtained from reference TRBV18 and TRBJ2-3, is as follows: NAGVMQNPRHLVRRRGQEARLRCSPMKGHSHVYWYRQLPEEGLKFMVYLQKENIIDESGMPKERFSAEFPKEGPSILRIQQVVRGDSAAYFCASSPFYSTDTQYFGPGTRLTVL.

This clonotype appeared many times. V usage is TRBV3-1 and J usage is TRBJ2-3; D unclear. The CDR3 contains 14 residues. From germline, CDR1 is LGHDT and CDR2 YNNKEL (reference sequence). V lost 4 bases to trimming and J lost 2 bases, with 10 bases between them. The CDR3 protein is CASSPEVHTDTQYF. CDR3 coding DNA: TGTGCCAGCAGCCCCGAGGTTCACACAGATACGCAGTATTTT.

This clonotype is a singleton in its sample. The gene calls are TRBV28 and TRBJ1-6; 7 nucleotides match TRBD1. Germline V lookup: CDR1 MDHEN, CDR2 SYDVKM. With V trimmed by 7 bases and J by 8 bases, 2 bases remained unmatched. There are 12 residues in the CDR3. The CDR3 DNA follows: TGTGCCAGCACCACAGGGGATTCACCCCTCCACTTT. Translating gives CASTTGDSPLHF.

The chain couples TRBV20-1 to TRBJ2-3; D possibly corresponds to TRBD2 (6 bases). The CDR3 contains 15 residues. V lost 6 bases, J lost 0 bases, and 16 bases lay in between. Per the germline V gene, CDR1 is DFQATT and CDR2 is SNEGSKA (reference sequence). The CDR3 protein is CSARAGRGSTDTQYF. The CDR3 DNA reads as TGCAGTGCGAGGGCAGGGCGGGGTAGCACAGATACGCAGTATTTT.

This clonotype was seen at least ten times. CDR3 DNA: TGCAGTGCTAAACTAGCGGGGAGCTCCTACGAGCAGTACTTC. This codes for CSAKLAGSSYEQYF. This sequence joins TRBV20-1 and TRBJ2-7; 10 bases fit TRBD2. The V and J ends lost 4 bases and 0 bases, in that order; junction bases with no gene match: 3. CDR1 and CDR2 (germline): DFQATT, SNEGSKA (reference sequence). CDR3 length: 14 residues.

The chain couples TRBV20-1 to TRBJ1-1; possible D gene TRBD1, 6 bases. The V gene's germline CDR1 is DFQATT and CDR2 SNEGSKA (reference sequence). Trimming pared 3 bases from V and 5 bases from J, leaving 16 bases between. The CDR3 is 14 residues long. The CDR3 region has the DNA TGCAGTGCTAGTCCCGGGGGCAGCTCAACTGAAGCTTTCTTT. Protein: CSASPGGSSTEAFF.

The rearrangement uses TRBV6-2 or TRBV6-3 and TRBJ2-2; 12 nucleotides agree with TRBD2. Germline-derived CDR1 and CDR2 are MNHEY and SVGEGT. The CDR3 sequence is 17 residues long. Germline trimming cut 6 bases from V and 2 bases from J; bases unmatched to any gene: 7. The CDR3 protein is CASRKGLAGRNTGELFF. The CDR3 nucleotides are TGTGCCAGCAGAAAGGGACTAGCGGGCAGAAACACCGGGGAGCTGTTTTTT.